Listed below are T cell receptor beta chains from one sample, sequenced in a study of T cell responses to AZD1222 COVID-19 vaccine. The repertoire was sequenced with immunoSEQ multiplex PCR; TCRdb's copy has only in-frame clones and lacks some. The sample contains about 87,000 clones, 85% to 90% of which appear only once. The sample here was peripheral blood, taken on day 0 of AZD1222 vaccination. All receptors come from an adult in good health. The CDR3 runs from the conserved cysteine through the conserved F or W. A D gene is named only where the DNA matches it firmly. Not every row has a clone size; where given, it reads once, few, many or a size class.

clone_size,v_call,j_call,d_call,cdr3_nt,cdr3_aa
NA,TRBV7-8,TRBJ1-2,NA,TGTGCCAGCAGCTTAGGAAATTGGCAGGGAGTATCGGGCTACACCTTC,CASSLGNWQGVSGYTF
NA,TRBV7-6,TRBJ2-2,NA,TGTGCCAGCAGCTCACTCCCGGGACAGAACACCGGGGAGCTGTTTTTT,CASSSLPGQNTGELFF
NA,TRBV3-1/TRBV3-2,TRBJ1-4,NA,TGTGCCAGCAGCCAAGGTTACAGGACGAGAGAAGAATTT,CASSQGYRTREEF
NA,TRBV14,TRBJ2-1,TRBD2,TGTGCCAGCAGAGGATACGGCGGGAGAGTCGGTGAGCAGTTCTTC,CASRGYGGRVGEQFF
NA,TRBV19,TRBJ2-2,TRBD2,TGTGCCAGTAGTTTATTAGCGGGAGGCCCGACCGGGGAGCTGTTTTTT,CASSLLAGGPTGELFF
NA,TRBV4-3,TRBJ1-4,TRBD1,TGCGCCAGCAGCCAAGACAGGGGGTCTAATGAAAAACTGTTTTTT,CASSQDRGSNEKLFF
NA,TRBV24-1,TRBJ2-2,NA,TGTGCCACCAGTGAAGGGGGACGGGAGACCGGGGAGCTGTTTTTT,CATSEGGRETGELFF
NA,TRBV3-1/TRBV3-2,TRBJ1-1,TRBD1,TGTGCCAGCAGCTCTGAACAGGGGGGGGACACTGAAGCTTTCTTT,CASSSEQGGDTEAFF
NA,TRBV29-1,TRBJ1-1,NA,TGCAGCGGTTCCAAGAAGGTGACGAACACTGAAGCTTTCTTT,CSGSKKVTNTEAFF
NA,TRBV5-1,TRBJ1-2,NA,TGCGCCAGCAGCTTGGGTGGGGACTATGGCTACACCTTC,CASSLGGDYGYTF
NA,TRBV11-2,TRBJ2-7,NA,TGTGCCAGCAGCTTAGATCGTGGGGGCACCTACGAGCAGTACTTC,CASSLDRGGTYEQYF
NA,TRBV2,TRBJ1-2,TRBD1,TGTGCCAGCAGTAACAACAGGGGATCGGACTATGGCTACACCTTC,CASSNNRGSDYGYTF
NA,TRBV19,TRBJ2-5,TRBD1,TGTGCCAGTAGCTCCGGGACAGGGCGAGAGACCCAGTACTTC,CASSSGTGRETQYF
once,TRBV4-2,TRBJ1-1,NA,TGTGCCAGCAGCCCGCGCTCAGGGACTGAAGCTTTCTTT,CASSPRSGTEAFF
NA,TRBV6-5,TRBJ2-1,TRBD2,TGTGCCAGCAGTTCGGGACTAGCGGGAGGGAGAGAGCAGTTCTTC,CASSSGLAGGREQFF
NA,TRBV28,TRBJ1-5,NA,TGTGCCAGCAGTTTGATTCGTGGGCCCGGCCCCTATCAGCCCCAGCATTTT,CASSLIRGPGPYQPQHF
NA,TRBV5-6,TRBJ2-7,NA,TGTGCCAGCAGCTTGAGTCCTGACAGTTACGAGCAGTACTTC,CASSLSPDSYEQYF
once,TRBV30,TRBJ1-2,TRBD1,TGTGCCTGGACCCCCACAGGGGGAAACTATGGCTACACCTTC,CAWTPTGGNYGYTF
NA,TRBV5-1,TRBJ2-2,TRBD1,TGCGCCACCCGGACAGGGGCCGCCGGGGAGCTGTTTTTT,CATRTGAAGELFF
few,TRBV2,TRBJ1-2,NA,TGTGCCAGCAGTGAGCTATCAGTCTATGGCTACACCTTC,CASSELSVYGYTF
once,TRBV18,TRBJ2-2,NA,TGTGCCAGCTCACCGCCATCAAGGGGGGCGAACGGGGAGCTGTTTTTT,CASSPPSRGANGELFF
NA,TRBV4-1,TRBJ2-4,NA,TGCGCCAGCAGCCAAGACAAGGGAGAAAGCATTCAGTACTTC,CASSQDKGESIQYF
once,TRBV27,TRBJ2-5,NA,TGTGCCAGCAGACGTTTGCGACAAGAGACCCAGTACTTC,CASRRLRQETQYF
NA,TRBV2,TRBJ2-7,TRBD1,TGTGCCAGCAGGGATGGGACAGGGGGCTACGAGCAGTACTTC,CASRDGTGGYEQYF
once,TRBV3-1/TRBV3-2,TRBJ2-7,NA,TGTGCCAGCAGCCATTCCCAGGGCGTCACTACGGAGGAGCAGTACTTC,CASSHSQGVTTEEQYF
NA,TRBV3-1/TRBV3-2,TRBJ2-3,TRBD1,TGTGCCAGCAGCCACTACAGGGGTCCCACAGATACGCAGTATTTT,CASSHYRGPTDTQYF
NA,TRBV19,TRBJ1-5,NA,TGTGCCAGTAGTATTTATGAGGGTTCAAGCAATCAGCCCCAGCATTTT,CASSIYEGSSNQPQHF
NA,TRBV4-1,TRBJ2-1,TRBD2,TGCGCCAGCAGCCCGGGGCTAGCGGGAGGGCCGCACAATGAGCAGTTCTTC,CASSPGLAGGPHNEQFF
NA,TRBV7-7,TRBJ2-1,NA,TGTGCTAGCAGCTTAGCTGGAACCAATGAGCAGTTCTTC,CASSLAGTNEQFF
NA,TRBV2,TRBJ1-5,TRBD1,TGTGCCAGCACCCGGGACAGGCTATATCAGCCCCAGCATTTT,CASTRDRLYQPQHF
NA,TRBV15,TRBJ1-2,NA,TGTGCCACCAGCAGAGATTTGGGAGTTAACTATGGCTACACCTTC,CATSRDLGVNYGYTF
NA,TRBV12-3/TRBV12-4,TRBJ2-1,NA,TGTGCCAGCAGTCCCTCCAGGCTACATGAGCAGTTCTTC,CASSPSRLHEQFF
NA,TRBV3-1/TRBV3-2,TRBJ2-7,TRBD2,TGTGCCAGCAGCCAAGTATTCACTTTATGGTGGCCGACTAGCGGGAGTTGCTACGAGCAGTACTTC,CASSQVFTLWWPTSGSCYEQYF
NA,TRBV5-1,TRBJ2-7,TRBD2,TGCGCCAGCAGCAGGACTAGCGGGAGATACGAGCAGTACTTC,CASSRTSGRYEQYF
NA,TRBV11-3,TRBJ2-3,NA,TGTGCCAGCAGCTTATCAAACACAGATACGCAGTATTTT,CASSLSNTDTQYF
NA,TRBV5-4,TRBJ1-1,NA,TGTGCCAGCAGCTTGGATCCCAGGGTGAACACTGAAGCTTTCTTT,CASSLDPRVNTEAFF
NA,TRBV2,TRBJ1-5,NA,TGTGCCAGCACGGGGGGATTCAATCAGCCCCAGCATTTT,CASTGGFNQPQHF
NA,TRBV19,TRBJ2-5,TRBD2,TGTGCCAGTAGTTCCGGCGGGAGAGGATTACGGGGAGAGACCCAGTACTTC,CASSSGGRGLRGETQYF
NA,TRBV6-2/TRBV6-3,TRBJ1-6,NA,TGTGCCAGCAGTTACTCGACTCCAGTTCGATCCCTCCACTTT,CASSYSTPVRSLHF
once,TRBV10-3,TRBJ2-5,NA,TGTGCCATCAGGGGGGGATCTTCGCAAGAGACCCAGTACTTC,CAIRGGSSQETQYF
NA,TRBV11-1,TRBJ2-3,NA,TGTGCCAGCAGCCGACCAGGCAGCACAGATACGCAGTATTTT,CASSRPGSTDTQYF
NA,TRBV5-1,TRBJ2-7,NA,TGCGCCAGCAGCTTGGTCCCGTCAAGCTACGAGCAGTACTTC,CASSLVPSSYEQYF
NA,TRBV10-2,TRBJ1-4,NA,TGCGCCAGCTCTAGGACACAAACTAATGAAAAACTGTTTTTT,CASSRTQTNEKLFF
NA,TRBV5-1,TRBJ1-4,NA,TGCGCCAGCAGCTTGTCTGGGGAAAGTGAAAAACTGTTTTTT,CASSLSGESEKLFF
NA,TRBV6-4,TRBJ2-7,TRBD2,TGTGCCAGCAGTGAAGATACTAGCGGGAGTACTGGGCAGTACTTC,CASSEDTSGSTGQYF
NA,TRBV6-2/TRBV6-3,TRBJ2-7,NA,TGTGCCAGCAGTTGGGGGTTCGAGCAGTACTTC,CASSWGFEQYF
NA,TRBV19,TRBJ1-5,TRBD1,TGTGCCAGTAGTATAGATGGGGACAGGGGCCCCTGGTCCCAGCATTTT,CASSIDGDRGPWSQHF
NA,TRBV7-3,TRBJ2-3,NA,TGTGCCAGCAGCCTCTTGGGCGGGAGCACAGATACGCAGTATTTT,CASSLLGGSTDTQYF
once,TRBV24-1,TRBJ2-1,TRBD2,TGTGCCACCAGTGCAGGTACAGCGGGAGGGTACAATGAGCAGTTCTTC,CATSAGTAGGYNEQFF
NA,TRBV7-2,TRBJ2-3,TRBD1,TGTGCCAGCACCCCCGGGACAGTTAGCACAGATACGCAGTATTTT,CASTPGTVSTDTQYF
once,TRBV27,TRBJ2-1,NA,TGTGCCAGCAGTTCGGTCGGGGGCAATGAGCAGTTCTTC,CASSSVGGNEQFF
NA,TRBV7-2,TRBJ1-6,NA,TGTGCCAGCAGCTTTTTTGAGAATTCACCCCTCCACTTT,CASSFFENSPLHF
many,TRBV2,TRBJ2-2,NA,TGTGCCAGCACATTGGGAGTAACGAACACCGGGGAGCTGTTTTTT,CASTLGVTNTGELFF
NA,TRBV30,TRBJ2-7,TRBD2,TGTGCCTGGAGTACTAGCGGGAGGGACGAGCAGTACTTC,CAWSTSGRDEQYF
NA,TRBV7-9,TRBJ2-1,TRBD2,TGTGCCAGCCCAACTAGCGGAGGCTACAATGAGCAGTTCTTC,CASPTSGGYNEQFF